The rows below give T cell receptor beta chains drawn from one sample of a study of blood T cell repertoires in COVID-19. Only in-frame clones appear in the TCRdb table, and some are missing; sequencing was by immunoSEQ multiplex PCR. This sample has around 200,000 clones; 70% to 90% occur once, and the top ten carry about 10%. Sequencing was done on a sample of peripheral blood. The receptors were sampled from a woman of 80 years or more with acute or convalescent COVID-19. Each CDR3 is given with its conserved first and last residue. D genes are given only for firm matches. Clone size appears in some rows only: once, few, many, or a class for an expanded clone.

D gene,clone size,J gene,V gene,CDR3 protein,CDR3 DNA
TRBD2,-,TRBJ2-3,TRBV15,CATSRKTGGFPDTQYF,TGTGCCACCAGCAGAAAAACGGGGGGATTTCCGGATACGCAGTATTTT
-,-,TRBJ2-7,TRBV10-3,CAINRENYEQYF,TGTGCCATCAACAGGGAGAACTACGAGCAGTACTTC
-,-,TRBJ1-5,TRBV6-2/TRBV6-3,CASSYQQGFNGQPQHF,TGTGCCAGCAGTTACCAACAGGGTTTTAACGGTCAGCCCCAGCATTTT
TRBD2,-,TRBJ2-7,TRBV7-2,CASSPRLAGVYEQYF,TGTGCCAGCAGCCCCCGACTAGCGGGAGTCTACGAGCAGTACTTC
-,-,TRBJ1-1,TRBV10-3,CAISELAGVTEAFF,TGTGCCATCAGTGAGCTGGCAGGGGTCACTGAAGCTTTCTTT
-,-,TRBJ1-3,TRBV29-1,CSVSSGQRSGNTIYF,TGCAGCGTTTCATCGGGACAAAGGTCGGGAAACACCATATATTTT
-,-,TRBJ1-2,TRBV29-1,CSVESRTGTDYGYTF,TGCAGCGTTGAATCCCGAACCGGGACTGACTATGGCTACACCTTC
TRBD1,-,TRBJ2-7,TRBV28,CASSVALTGSYEQYF,TGTGCCAGCAGTGTAGCCCTGACAGGGTCCTACGAGCAGTACTTC
-,-,TRBJ1-1,TRBV30,CAWSAAPGYTEAFF,TGTGCCTGGAGTGCCGCCCCAGGGTACACTGAAGCTTTCTTT
TRBD1,-,TRBJ2-7,TRBV5-5,CASSYAGQGSYEQYF,TGTGCCAGCAGTTATGCGGGACAGGGTTCCTACGAGCAGTACTTC
TRBD1,-,TRBJ2-2,TRBV5-1,CASSLGQGARELFF,TGCGCCAGCAGCTTGGGTCAGGGGGCCAGGGAGCTGTTTTTT
TRBD2,-,TRBJ2-2,TRBV13,CASRWGGNGELFF,TGTGCCAGCAGATGGGGGGGAAACGGGGAGCTGTTTTTT
TRBD1,-,TRBJ1-4,TRBV27,CASSLSGTGVGEKLFF,TGTGCCAGCAGTTTATCCGGGACAGGGGTAGGAGAAAAACTGTTTTTT
-,-,TRBJ2-1,TRBV6-2/TRBV6-3,CASSPRLLSEQFF,TGTGCCAGCAGTCCGCGCCTATTGAGTGAGCAGTTCTTC
-,-,TRBJ1-2,TRBV5-4,CASSPPIASSYTF,TGTGCCAGCAGCCCACCGATCGCTAGCAGCTACACCTTC
TRBD1,-,TRBJ1-4,TRBV7-2,CASSLGPGQGSEKLFF,TGTGCCAGCAGCTTAGGTCCGGGACAGGGGAGTGAAAAACTGTTTTTT
-,many,TRBJ1-3,TRBV6-5,CASSRVQGTGNTIYF,TGTGCCAGCAGTAGGGTCCAGGGAACTGGAAACACCATATATTTT
TRBD2,-,TRBJ2-3,TRBV5-1,CASSSRLAGGRDTQYF,TGCGCCAGCAGCTCGCGACTAGCGGGAGGAAGAGATACGCAGTATTTT
TRBD1,-,TRBJ1-5,TRBV5-1,CASSLRTGENQPQHF,TGCGCCAGCAGCTTGAGGACAGGGGAGAATCAGCCCCAGCATTTT
-,-,TRBJ1-2,TRBV18,CASSPNRDTLYGYTF,TGTGCCAGCTCCCCCAACCGGGACACCCTCTATGGCTACACCTTC
-,-,TRBJ1-2,TRBV7-3,CASSLAGNYGYTF,TGTGCCAGCAGCTTAGCAGGGAACTATGGCTACACCTTC
TRBD1,-,TRBJ1-5,TRBV19,CASGKGANQPQHF,TGTGCCAGTGGCAAGGGGGCAAATCAGCCCCAGCATTTT
TRBD2,-,TRBJ2-7,TRBV18,CASSLAGFSYEQYF,TGTGCCAGCTCGTTAGCGGGTTTCTCCTACGAGCAGTACTTC
TRBD1,-,TRBJ2-7,TRBV7-3,CASGEGQGSEQYF,TGTGCCAGCGGCGAGGGACAGGGTAGCGAGCAGTACTTC
TRBD1,-,TRBJ1-1,TRBV6-5,CASGGQGNTEAFF,TGTGCCAGCGGAGGACAGGGGAACACTGAAGCTTTCTTT
TRBD2,-,TRBJ2-1,TRBV29-1,CSVSSTGGSYNEQFF,TGCAGCGTCTCCTCAACGGGGGGCTCCTACAATGAGCAGTTCTTC
-,once,TRBJ1-1,TRBV4-2,CASSQVIGGLTEAFF,TGTGCCAGCAGCCAAGTAATTGGGGGACTCACTGAAGCTTTCTTT
-,-,TRBJ2-5,TRBV3-1/TRBV3-2,CASSQDTSFLETQYF,TGTGCCAGCAGCCAAGATACGAGTTTTTTAGAGACCCAGTACTTC
-,-,TRBJ1-2,TRBV5-1,CASSLLTGDYGYTF,TGCGCCAGCAGCTTGCTGACAGGCGACTATGGCTACACCTTC
-,-,TRBJ2-1,TRBV3-1/TRBV3-2,CASSRGRGAHNEQFF,TGTGCCAGCAGCCGGGGACGGGGGGCCCACAATGAGCAGTTCTTC
-,-,TRBJ2-1,TRBV15,CATSSKGDRAYNEQFF,TGTGCCACCAGCAGTAAGGGGGACCGAGCCTACAATGAGCAGTTCTTC
TRBD1,-,TRBJ1-4,TRBV30,CAWMIWDRGEKLFF,TGTGCCTGGATGATCTGGGACAGGGGAGAAAAACTGTTTTTT
TRBD1,-,TRBJ2-5,TRBV5-1,CASSLAGDRGIGETQYF,TGCGCCAGCAGCTTGGCTGGAGACAGGGGGATTGGAGAGACCCAGTACTTC
-,-,TRBJ2-7,TRBV5-1,CASSQDSYEQYF,TGCGCCAGCAGCCAAGACAGCTACGAGCAGTACTTC
-,-,TRBJ1-1,TRBV10-3,CAIREYRDTEAFF,TGTGCCATCAGGGAATACAGGGACACTGAAGCTTTCTTT